This entry concerns a single TCR beta chain. The antigen remains unidentified. The V gene lost 8 bases and the J gene lost 3 bases, with 14 bases spanning the gap. CDR1 and CDR2 from the germline V gene are WNHNN and SYGVQD (reference sequence). This CDR3 has 14 residues. The data derive from a study of OX40 agonist ivuxolimab in advanced cancers. Sequenced by immunoSEQ multiplex PCR; TCRdb stores in-frame clones only, minus some. The table has about 99,000 clones, 90% to 95% seen once. General observations from the study: Part of the nonresponder group also had normalized T-cell clonal expansion that was low.

The rearrangement joins TRBV10-1 to TRBJ2-1; tentative D call: TRBD2 (6 bases). The sequenced sample was CD4+ or CD8+ T cells sorted from blood, obtained in a trial of the OX40 agonist ivuxolimab. This TCR derives from an adult with an advanced solid tumor such as melanoma, head and neck, liver or kidney cancer. Written as DNA, the CDR3 is TGCGCCAGCCCCTGGGGGGACGGCTACAATGAGCAGTTCTTC. Its translation: CASPWGDGYNEQFF.